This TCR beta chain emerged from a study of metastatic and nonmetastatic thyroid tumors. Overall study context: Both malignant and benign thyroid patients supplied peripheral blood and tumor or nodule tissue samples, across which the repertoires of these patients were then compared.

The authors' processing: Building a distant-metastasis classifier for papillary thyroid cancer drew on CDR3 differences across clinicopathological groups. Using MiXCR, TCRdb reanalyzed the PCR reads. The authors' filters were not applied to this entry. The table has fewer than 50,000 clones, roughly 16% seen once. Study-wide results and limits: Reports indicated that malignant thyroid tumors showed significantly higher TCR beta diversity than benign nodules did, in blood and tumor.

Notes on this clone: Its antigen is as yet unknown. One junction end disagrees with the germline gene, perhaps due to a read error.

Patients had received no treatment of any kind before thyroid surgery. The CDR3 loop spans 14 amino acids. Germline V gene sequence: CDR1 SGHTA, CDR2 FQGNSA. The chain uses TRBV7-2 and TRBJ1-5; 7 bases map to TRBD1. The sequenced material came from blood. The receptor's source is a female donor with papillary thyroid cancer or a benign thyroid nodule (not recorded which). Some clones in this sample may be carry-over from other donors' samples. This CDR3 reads CAGSSRTGNQPQHF. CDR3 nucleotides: TGTGCCGGCAGCTCCCGGACAGGTAATCAGCCCCAGCATTTT.